The 8 T cell receptor beta chains below were found in one sample sequenced in a study of T cells in localized non-small cell lung cancer. Using immunoSEQ multiplex PCR, the repertoire was profiled, and TCRdb retains in-frame clones only, with some absent. Of some 51,000 clones in the sample, 75% to 90% were seen once. The source was peripheral blood, collected before any cancer treatment. The receptors were gathered from a woman aged 40-69 years with stage I lung adenocarcinoma.

This chain links TRBV7-2 with TRBJ1-2; D unresolved. CDR3 length: 12 amino acids. V lost 0 bases to trimming and J lost 10 bases, with 9 bases between them. Germline V gives CDR1 SGHTA, CDR2 FQGNSA. CDR3 amino acids: CASSLAGSSYTF. The CDR3 DNA is TGTGCCAGCAGCTTAGCGGGGTCCTCCTACACCTTC.

The CDR3 nucleotides read TGTGCCAGTAGTATAGCAGGGTCCACCTACAATGAGCAGTTCTTC. Its translation is CASSIAGSTYNEQFF. The rearrangement uses TRBV19 and TRBJ2-1; D perhaps matches TRBD1 (5 bases). Between the trimmed V and J ends, which lost 1 base and 2 bases, there was a span of 9 bases. The CDR3 extends over 15 amino acids. Germline CDR1 is LNHDA and CDR2 is SQIVND (reference sequence).

This clone appeared a few times. V is TRBV6-6 and J is TRBJ1-1; TRBD1 matches 7 bases. In germline, CDR1 is MNHNY, CDR2 SVGAGI (reference sequence). This CDR3 is built from 13 residues. J lost 0 bases, V lost 8 bases, and 3 bases had no gene match. The CDR3 sequence: CASGDRVNTEAFF. CDR3 nucleotides: TGTGCCAGCGGTGACAGGGTGAACACTGAAGCTTTCTTT.

This clone was counted a few times. The chain is built from TRBV27 and TRBJ1-1, with TRBD1 identical over 7 bases. In germline, CDR1 is MNHEY, CDR2 SMNVEV (reference sequence). CDR3 length: 14 amino acids. V lost 5 bases and J lost 3; bases outside the gene matches: 6. The CDR3 coding sequence is TGTGCCAGCAGTCAGGGACAGTATTACACTGAAGCTTTCTTT. This sequence encodes CASSQGQYYTEAFF.

This chain joins TRBV19 and TRBJ1-5; TRBD1 aligns across 9 bases. Germline V gives CDR1 LNHDA, CDR2 SQIVND (reference sequence). This CDR3 is built from 17 residues. V gave up 5 bases and J gave up 1 base; unmatched junction bases: 9. CDR3 region: CASSSPPGTGSNQPQHF. In DNA, the CDR3 is TGTGCCAGTAGTTCCCCCCCAGGGACAGGGAGCAATCAGCCCCAGCATTTT. Drawing the rest from reference TRBV19 and TRBJ1-5, the complete variable domain is DGGITQSPKYLFRKEGQNVTLSCEQNLNHDAMYWYRQDPGQGLRLIYYSQIVNDFQKGDIAEGYSVSREKKESFPLTVTSAQKNPTAFYLCASSSPPGTGSNQPQHFGDGTRLSIL.

V usage is TRBV6-6 and J usage is TRBJ2-7; 9 positions match TRBD1. Germline trimming cut 4 bases from V and 1 base from J; bases unmatched to any gene: 5. The CDR3 runs to 15 residues. CDR1 is MNHNY and CDR2 is SVGAGI in the germline V gene (reference sequence). The CDR3 reads CASSWGGQGSYEQYF. CDR3 DNA sequence: TGTGCCAGCAGTTGGGGGGGACAGGGATCCTACGAGCAGTACTTC.

This clone was recorded once. This rearrangement joins TRBV18 to TRBJ1-5; no definite D call. V was pared by 2 bases and J by 0 bases, with 14 bases between. Germline lookup yields CDR1 KGHSH and CDR2 LQKENI. The CDR3 is 17 amino acids. CDR3 loop: CASSPYQFPPSNQPQHF. CDR3 coding DNA: TGTGCCAGCTCACCATATCAGTTCCCACCTAGCAATCAGCCCCAGCATTTT. Filled out from reference TRBV18 and TRBJ1-5, the complete variable domain reads NAGVMQNPRHLVRRRGQEARLRCSPMKGHSHVYWYRQLPEEGLKFMVYLQKENIIDESGMPKERFSAEFPKEGPSILRIQQVVRGDSAAYFCASSPYQFPPSNQPQHFGDGTRLSIL.

V gene TRBV6-1 combines with J gene TRBJ2-7; D possibly matches TRBD1 or TRBD2 (5 bases each). The V end was cut by 7 bases, the J end by 2 bases, with 15 bases between. The CDR3 covers 14 residues. Germline lookup yields CDR1 MNHNS and CDR2 SASEGT. The chain's CDR3 is CASNPGRTAYEQYF. Written as DNA, the CDR3 is TGTGCCAGCAACCCGGGACGCACAGCCTACGAGCAGTACTTC.